These 17 T cell receptor beta chains were sequenced from one sample in a study of blood T cell repertoires in COVID-19. Clones were sequenced by immunoSEQ multiplex PCR, and TCRdb holds only the in-frame ones, with some missing. The sample carries about 200,000 clones, around nine tenths recorded once. Sequencing was carried out using peripheral blood. These TCRs come from a man aged 18-30 years with active or convalescent COVID-19.

Note on this clone: This could be a read error, since a much larger clone is one nucleotide away. The chain couples TRBV10-3 to TRBJ2-3; TRBD1 aligns across 10 bases. The V gene end was trimmed by 3 bases and the J gene end by 1 base; junction bases not matched to a gene: 1. CDR1 is ENHRY and CDR2 is SYGVKD in the germline V gene. This CDR3 is built from 15 residues. This CDR3 reads CAISDGTGGTDTQYF. CDR3 bases: TGTGCCATCAGTGACGGGACAGGGGGCACAGATACGCAGTATTTT.

The chain has TRBV7-2 and TRBJ1-3, with 7 bases matching TRBD1. CDR1 is SGHTA, CDR2 FQGNSA, per germline. The J segment lost 2 bases and the V segment lost 1 base, leaving 2 bases of the junction unmatched. The CDR3 loop spans 15 amino acids. The CDR3 is CASSLVTGAGNTIYF. In DNA form, the CDR3 reads TGTGCCAGCAGCTTAGTTACAGGGGCTGGAAACACCATATATTTT.

The chain recombines TRBV27 with TRBJ1-6, with TRBD1 as a possible D gene (5 bases). The CDR3 runs 17 residues. The V end lost 5 bases, the J end lost 5 bases, and 19 bases lay between the germline ends. Germline V gives CDR1 MNHEY, CDR2 SMNVEV (reference sequence). The CDR3 reads CASSPQGTGVDNSPLHF. Here the CDR3 DNA reads TGTGCCAGCAGTCCTCAAGGTACAGGAGTCGATAATTCACCCCTCCACTTT.

This clone appeared once. This chain links TRBV12-3 or TRBV12-4 with TRBJ1-3; no clear D. V lost 6 bases and J 0 bases, leaving 6 bases between the germline ends. The CDR3 runs 13 residues. The CDR3 is CASSQNSGNTIYF. In nucleotides, the CDR3 is TGTGCCAGCAGCCAGAACTCTGGAAACACCATATATTTT.

CDR3 DNA sequence: TGTGCCAGCAGTGAAAGGGGGAGCTCCTACGAGCAGTACTTC. Protein product: CASSERGSSYEQYF. V gene TRBV2 combines with J gene TRBJ2-7; D might be TRBD1 (6 bases). Germline values: CDR1 SNHLY, CDR2 FYNNEI. The CDR3 has 14 residues. V was clipped by 2 bases and J by 0 bases, with 8 bases between them.

The chain uses TRBV7-2 and TRBJ2-1; D gene uncertain. Deletions cut 4 bases from V and 1 base from J, with 17 bases between. The CDR3 contains 17 residues. CDR1 is SGHTA, CDR2 FQGNSA, per germline. The CDR3 reads CASSSHTDIWSYNEQFF. The CDR3 DNA is TGTGCCAGCAGCTCTCATACTGACATATGGTCCTACAATGAGCAGTTCTTC.

The chain is built from TRBV25-1 and TRBJ2-1; TRBD1 might be the D (6 bases). CDR3 size: 15 residues. V lost 1 base to trimming and J lost 3 bases, with 10 bases between them. The V gene's germline CDR1 is MGHDK and CDR2 SYGVNS. CDR3 sequence reads: CASSEWEGGYNEQFF. CDR3 sequence (DNA): TGTGCCAGCAGTGAATGGGAAGGGGGCTACAATGAGCAGTTCTTC.

The rearrangement uses TRBV7-2 and TRBJ2-2, with D perhaps TRBD1 (5 bases). V was cut by 2 bases and J by 1 base, with 11 bases left in between. Germline lookup yields CDR1 SGHTA and CDR2 FQGNSA. The CDR3 runs to 16 residues. The CDR3 here is CASSLNRQKNTGELFF. The CDR3 DNA reads TGTGCCAGCAGCTTAAATAGACAGAAGAACACCGGGGAGCTGTTTTTT.

CDR3 amino acids: CASSETGSSSNQPQHF. The CDR3 region has the DNA TGTGCCAGCAGTGAGACCGGGTCCTCCAGCAATCAGCCCCAGCATTTT. This rearrangement joins TRBV25-1 to TRBJ1-5; the D is unclear. The CDR3 is 16 amino acids. Per the germline V gene, CDR1 is MGHDK and CDR2 is SYGVNS. Trimming shortened V by 3 bases and J by 1 base, and 13 bases separated the two germline ends. Full variable domain (rest looked up from reference TRBV25-1 and TRBJ1-5): EADIYQTPRYLVIGTGKKITLECSQTMGHDKMYWYQQDPGMELHLIHYSYGVNSTEKGDLSSESTVSRIRTEHFPLTLESARPSHTSQYLCASSETGSSSNQPQHFGDGTRLSIL.

The J gene is TRBJ1-2, the V gene TRBV19; 9 bases map to TRBD1. This CDR3 is built from 15 residues. The germline gives CDR1 LNHDA, CDR2 SQIVND (reference sequence). With V trimmed by 1 base and J by 7 bases, 7 bases remained unmatched. The CDR3 spells CASSIAAKDRGGYTF. The CDR3 DNA follows: TGTGCCAGTAGTATAGCTGCGAAGGACAGGGGTGGCTACACCTTC.

This sequence joins TRBV6-2 or TRBV6-3 and TRBJ2-7, with TRBD1 matching over 7 bases. Trimming at V came to 0 bases and at J to 0 bases, leaving 8 bases not matched to a gene. Germline values: CDR1 MNHEY, CDR2 SVGEGT. The CDR3 extends over 17 amino acids. The CDR3 bases are TGTGCCAGCAGTTACTCGAAAGGGACAGAGACCTCCTACGAGCAGTACTTC. This codes for CASSYSKGTETSYEQYF.

The J gene is TRBJ2-4, the V gene TRBV14, with D possibly matching TRBD1 (5 bases). Deletions cut 4 bases from V and 2 bases from J, with 9 bases between. Looked up from germline, CDR1 is SGHDN and CDR2 is FVKESK. The CDR3 contains 14 residues. CDR3 DNA sequence: TGTGCCAGCAGCCCGCAGGGAACCAAAAACATTCAGTACTTC. Protein product: CASSPQGTKNIQYF.

The rearrangement links TRBV19 to TRBJ1-2; a weak D match, TRBD1 (6 bases). Germline CDR1 and CDR2: LNHDA and SQIVND (reference sequence). This CDR3 is built from 14 residues. The ends were cut back, 3 bases at V and 7 bases at J, with 15 bases in the middle. CDR3 sequence (DNA): TGTGCCAGTAGTATGCGGGGGCTTCTGCCTGGCTACACCTTC. It is translated as CASSMRGLLPGYTF.

The rearrangement uses TRBV5-4 and TRBJ2-1; TRBD1 aligns across 7 bases. The CDR3 is 16 residues long. CDR1 and CDR2 (germline): SGHNT, YYREEE (reference sequence). Germline trimming cut 4 bases from V and 7 bases from J; bases unmatched to any gene: 14. DNA for the CDR3: TGTGCCAGCAGCCCATTAGGGACAGTTGTCGGAAATGAGCAGTTCTTC. Translated, it gives CASSPLGTVVGNEQFF.

Here the CDR3 DNA reads TGCGCCAGCAGCACCCGACAGGGACGTTCCACTGAAGCTTTCTTT. Translated, it gives CASSTRQGRSTEAFF. V and J are TRBV5-1 and TRBJ1-1, with 7 bases matching TRBD1. Unmatched junction bases numbered 10, after V lost 4 bases and J lost 4 bases. The germline V gene encodes CDR1 SGHRS and CDR2 YFSETQ. There are 15 residues in the CDR3.

CDR3 in amino acids: CASSLVVGNYGYTF. DNA for the CDR3: TGTGCCAGCAGCTTAGTCGTCGGGAACTATGGCTACACCTTC. The J gene is TRBJ1-2, the V gene TRBV7-9; no reliable D call. V lost 1 base and J 2 bases, leaving 8 bases between the germline ends. CDR3 length: 14 residues. Germline values: CDR1 SEHNR, CDR2 FQNEAQ (reference sequence).

The chain employs TRBV4-2 and TRBJ1-2, with D hard to call. The CDR3 has 16 amino acids. The germline gives CDR1 LGHNA, CDR2 YNFKEQ. V lost 0 bases to trimming and J lost 2 bases, with 13 bases between them. The CDR3 nucleotides are TGTGCCAGCAGCCAAGAAGGCCAGGAAAGGAACTATGGCTACACCTTC. Translation gives CASSQEGQERNYGYTF.